This passage covers 7 T cell receptor beta chains from one sample sequenced in a study of T cell responses to AZD1222 COVID-19 vaccine. Sequencing was performed with immunoSEQ multiplex PCR; in TCRdb, only in-frame clones are kept and a portion is missing. The repertoire holds about 87,000 clones, with around 91% as singletons. The input for sequencing was peripheral blood, taken on day 0 of AZD1222 vaccination. The receptors stem from an adult in good health.

The rearrangement uses TRBV7-2 and TRBJ1-3; 7 nucleotides align to TRBD1. The CDR3 spans 15 residues. V lost 5 bases and J lost 0; bases outside the gene matches: 4. Germline CDR1 is SGHTA and CDR2 is FQGNSA. The CDR3 loop is CASSPGQPSGNTIYF. The CDR3 nucleotides read TGTGCCAGCAGCCCGGGACAGCCCTCTGGAAACACCATATATTTT.

This rearrangement joins TRBV13 to TRBJ2-7; D uncertain. In germline, CDR1 is PRHDT, CDR2 FYEKMQ (reference sequence). The CDR3 runs to 14 residues. Trimming took 6 bases from V and 5 from J, leaving 17 bases between them. As DNA, the CDR3 is TGTGCCAGCAGGCCCGCACTACGTAAAAACGAGCAGTACTTC. Translating it yields CASRPALRKNEQYF.

J is TRBJ1-3 and V is TRBV11-2, with 10 bases lining up with TRBD1. J was trimmed by 3 bases and V by 4 bases; bases with no gene match: 6. This CDR3 comprises 16 residues. Germline V gives CDR1 SGHAT, CDR2 FQNNGV. CDR3 nucleotides: TGTGCCAGCAGCTCGACAGGGGGCTCGGGTGGAAACACCATATATTTT. This encodes CASSSTGGSGGNTIYF.

This chain connects TRBV6-6 to TRBJ1-2; no clear D gene. This CDR3 comprises 12 residues. Germline values: CDR1 MNHNY, CDR2 SVGAGI (reference sequence). Between the trimmed V and J ends, which lost 6 bases and 2 bases, there was a span of 7 bases. The DNA for the CDR3 is TGTGCCAGCAGAGGAATGAACTATGGCTACACCTTC. Translating gives CASRGMNYGYTF.

The chain carries TRBV7-9 and TRBJ2-4; possibly TRBD2 for D (5 bases). Per the germline V gene, CDR1 is SEHNR and CDR2 is FQNEAQ (reference sequence). The CDR3 sequence is 14 residues long. Trimming took 3 bases from V and 6 from J, leaving 12 bases between them. CDR3 DNA: TGTGCCAGCAGCTTTGCCTTGGGAGTAAACATTCAGTACTTC. This codes for CASSFALGVNIQYF.

Worth noting for this clone: A read error may account for a junction end that differs from germline. V gene TRBV6-1 combines with J gene TRBJ2-7; D may be TRBD1 or TRBD2 (5 bases each). This CDR3 is 15 amino acids long. Germline values: CDR1 MNHNS, CDR2 SASEGT. DNA for the CDR3: TGTGCCAGCAGAGAAGCACCAGGGAGCTCCTACGAGCAGTACTTC. Its protein product is CASREAPGSSYEQYF.

In this sample, this clone turned up once. J is TRBJ1-6 and V is TRBV4-1; D is possibly TRBD1 (6 bases). This CDR3 is built from 14 residues. Germline CDR1 reads MGHRA; CDR2 reads YSYEKL. Trimming cost V 4 bases and J 7 bases, with 11 bases left between them. CDR3 bases: TGCGCCAGCAGCCCAACAGGGAGGAATTCACCCCTCCACTTT. It translates to CASSPTGRNSPLHF.